Listed here are 2 T cell receptor beta chains from one sample, sequenced in a study of response to subunit inactivated influenza vaccine. One entry per CDR3 protein results from TCRdb running MiXCR on the RT-PCR reads. The sample has 500,000 to 700,000 distinct CDR3 sequences, around a quarter seen once. The sample also formed part of further work on T cells expressing NK-cell markers. This second study says: For TCR beta, cDNA was produced by 5'RACE template switching with UMIs.

Material: CD4+ T cells sorted from PBMCs, obtained approximately 13 days after vaccination. The receptor set was obtained from a man between 50 and 59 years old who received an inactivated influenza vaccine.

This chain joins TRBV11-2 and TRBJ1-1; D is unclear. The V end was cut by 6 bases, the J end by 0 bases, with 8 bases between. The CDR3 is made up of 13 amino acids. The germline V gene has CDR1 SGHAT and CDR2 FQNNGV. The CDR3 coding sequence is TGTGCCAGCAGTTCTATACTGAACACTGAAGCTTTCTTT. This sequence encodes CASSSILNTEAFF.

This clonotype came up a few times. The chain is built from TRBV10-3 and TRBJ2-3; 9 nucleotides align to TRBD2. The ends lost 2 bases at V and 6 bases at J; junction bases unmatched: 3. The CDR3 loop spans 14 amino acids. Looked up from germline, CDR1 is ENHRY and CDR2 is SYGVKD. CDR3 residues: CAISERSGGDTQYF. The CDR3 nucleotides are TGTGCCATCAGTGAGAGGAGCGGGGGGGATACGCAGTATTTT.